Listed below are T cell receptor beta chains from one sample, sequenced in a study of T-cell memory formation after mild COVID-19. TCRdb reprocessed the 5' RACE reads via MiXCR and lists one record per CDR3 protein. The sample holds about 290,000 distinct CDR3 sequences, approximately 16% seen once. Sample: PBMCs or a T cell subset sorted from them (not recorded which). These receptors originate from a man younger than 35 who had mild COVID-19 (a few samples of this study predate the infection). Cell type and time point are not known. Each CDR3 is given with its conserved first and last residue. The order of the fields is V gene, J gene, D gene, clone size, CDR3 protein, CDR3 DNA. A D gene is named only where the DNA matches it firmly. Clone size is shown for a subset of rows, as once, few, many or a class of expanded clone.

TRBV7-7	TRBJ2-1	TRBD2	many	CASSAVLAGGPNEQFF	TGTGCCAGCAGCGCGGTACTAGCGGGGGGGCCGAATGAGCAGTTCTTC
TRBV4-3	TRBJ2-3	.	few	CASSRQGGLTDTQYF	TGCGCCAGCAGCCGCCAGGGGGGCCTCACAGATACGCAGTATTTT
TRBV7-2	TRBJ1-2	TRBD1	.	CASSRRDRPSNYGYTF	TGTGCCAGCAGCCGCCGGGACAGGCCATCTAACTATGGCTACACCTTC
TRBV20-1	TRBJ2-2	TRBD2	few	CSASPSGGNTGELFF	TGCAGTGCTAGCCCTAGCGGAGGGAACACCGGGGAGCTGTTTTTT
TRBV15	TRBJ2-5	.	many	CATSRDLETQYF	TGTGCCACCAGCAGAGATTTGGAGACCCAGTACTTC
TRBV6-7	TRBJ1-5	.	few	CASGGTGLLYQPQHF	TGTGCCAGCGGGGGAACCGGGCTGCTTTATCAGCCCCAGCATTTT
TRBV20-1	TRBJ1-1	.	few	CSARINTEAFF	TGCAGTGCTAGAATCAACACTGAAGCTTTCTTT
TRBV20-1	TRBJ2-7	.	.	CSARYPGTSLYEQYF	TGCAGTGCTAGGTACCCCGGGACAAGCCTCTACGAGCAGTACTTC
TRBV6-5	TRBJ2-2	.	.	CASSPLAETGELFF	TGTGCCAGCTCACCATTGGCTGAAACCGGGGAGCTGTTTTTT
TRBV4-2	TRBJ1-2	.	.	CASSQAISSSSYGYTF	TGTGCCAGCAGCCAAGCCATATCGTCATCTTCCTATGGCTACACCTTC
TRBV28	TRBJ2-5	TRBD1	.	CASSLYQGEETQYF	TGTGCCAGCAGTTTGTATCAGGGGGAAGAGACCCAGTACTTC
TRBV18	TRBJ2-7	.	.	CASSPGAGVAFEQYF	TGTGCCAGCTCACCAGGAGCAGGGGTTGCCTTCGAGCAGTACTTC
TRBV3-1	TRBJ2-5	.	few	CASSRVITGETQYF	TGTGCCAGCAGCCGCGTTATAACAGGAGAGACCCAGTACTTC
TRBV27	TRBJ2-3	.	few	CASSLPEGRGTDTQYF	TGTGCCAGCAGTTTACCGGAGGGGCGGGGCACAGATACGCAGTATTTT
TRBV7-3	TRBJ2-1	.	many	CASSPPGLGNEQFF	TGTGCCAGCAGCCCCCCCGGACTTGGCAATGAGCAGTTCTTC
TRBV11-3	TRBJ2-1	.	.	CASSFGAADEQFF	TGTGCCAGCAGCTTCGGGGCCGCCGATGAGCAGTTCTTC
TRBV7-2	TRBJ1-3	.	.	CASSLAWHSKNTIYF	TGTGCCAGCAGCTTAGCGTGGCACAGTAAAAACACCATATATTTT
TRBV3-1	TRBJ1-4	.	.	CASSHRVTNEKLFF	TGTGCCAGCAGCCACAGGGTAACTAATGAAAAACTGTTTTTT
TRBV28	TRBJ1-5	TRBD1	few	CASSLWGQGSNQPQHF	TGTGCCAGCAGTTTATGGGGACAGGGTAGCAATCAGCCCCAGCATTTT
TRBV5-1	TRBJ2-2	.	few	CASSEVNGELFF	TGCGCCAGCAGCGAGGTGAACGGGGAGCTGTTTTTT
TRBV28	TRBJ1-2	.	.	CASISAWGGYTF	TGTGCCAGCATCTCGGCTTGGGGAGGCTACACCTTC
TRBV6-2/TRBV6-3	TRBJ2-1	.	few	CASEDGGPSDAQFF	TGTGCCAGCGAAGACGGGGGGCCCTCCGACGCCCAGTTCTTC
TRBV29-1	TRBJ2-3	.	.	CSVRGFEDTQYF	TGCAGCGTTCGCGGGTTTGAAGATACGCAGTATTTT
TRBV4-3	TRBJ1-2	.	.	CASRPDKGYGDHYGYTF	TGCGCCAGCAGACCCGATAAAGGGTACGGGGATCACTATGGCTACACCTTC
TRBV6-1	TRBJ2-5	.	.	CASSERHGSVETQYF	TGTGCCAGCAGTGAACGTCACGGTAGCGTGGAGACCCAGTACTTC
TRBV28	TRBJ2-3	TRBD2	many	CASSAGGPGTDTQYF	TGTGCCAGCAGTGCGGGGGGCCCTGGCACAGATACGCAGTATTTT
TRBV2	TRBJ1-5	TRBD1	few	CASSGGQGAGQPQHF	TGTGCCAGCAGTGGAGGACAGGGGGCGGGTCAGCCCCAGCATTTT
TRBV4-1	TRBJ1-1	TRBD1	few	CASSQTPGQRLTEAFF	TGCGCCAGCAGCCAAACACCGGGACAGCGACTCACTGAAGCTTTCTTT
TRBV29-1	TRBJ1-1	.	.	CSTGARGAGTEAFF	TGCAGCACCGGAGCGCGGGGGGCGGGTACTGAAGCTTTCTTT
TRBV27	TRBJ1-2	TRBD1	few	CASSLITGGVYGYTF	TGTGCCAGCAGTTTAATTACAGGGGGCGTATATGGCTACACCTTC
TRBV20-1	TRBJ1-1	TRBD1	.	CSATTQGMNTEAFF	TGCAGTGCGACAACACAGGGGATGAACACTGAAGCTTTCTTT
TRBV20-1	TRBJ1-1	.	few	CSARGSSSPEAFF	TGCAGTGCTAGGGGCAGCTCTTCTCCTGAAGCTTTCTTT
TRBV7-3	TRBJ2-1	TRBD1	.	CASSPGLVDRGSEQFF	TGTGCCAGCAGCCCTGGATTGGTGGACAGGGGATCTGAGCAGTTCTTC
TRBV4-1	TRBJ2-2	.	few	CASSQVEGTGELFF	TGCGCCAGCAGCCAAGTTGAGGGCACCGGGGAGCTGTTTTTT
TRBV4-2	TRBJ2-7	.	.	CASSQDRSLGTPYEQYF	TGTGCCAGCAGCCAAGATCGGTCATTGGGGACTCCTTACGAGCAGTACTTC
TRBV7-2	TRBJ2-3	TRBD2	few	CASSPGLAGDTDTQYF	TGTGCCAGCAGCCCAGGACTAGCGGGAGACACAGATACGCAGTATTTT
TRBV15	TRBJ1-6	.	few	CATSSKVGDYSPLHF	TGTGCCACCAGCAGTAAGGTGGGGGACTATTCACCCCTCCACTTT
TRBV4-1	TRBJ2-1	TRBD2	many	CASSQDERTRSYNEQFF	TGCGCCAGCAGCCAAGATGAGAGGACTAGATCCTACAATGAGCAGTTCTTC
TRBV20-1	TRBJ2-2	.	few	CSASPRGVTGELFF	TGCAGTGCTAGCCCCAGGGGGGTGACCGGGGAGCTGTTTTTT
TRBV5-1	TRBJ2-3	.	few	CASSSAGRTDTQYF	TGCGCCAGCAGCTCGGCGGGGCGCACAGATACGCAGTATTTT
TRBV6-2/TRBV6-3	TRBJ2-7	.	.	CASSHQYEQYF	TGTGCCAGCAGTCACCAATACGAGCAGTACTTC